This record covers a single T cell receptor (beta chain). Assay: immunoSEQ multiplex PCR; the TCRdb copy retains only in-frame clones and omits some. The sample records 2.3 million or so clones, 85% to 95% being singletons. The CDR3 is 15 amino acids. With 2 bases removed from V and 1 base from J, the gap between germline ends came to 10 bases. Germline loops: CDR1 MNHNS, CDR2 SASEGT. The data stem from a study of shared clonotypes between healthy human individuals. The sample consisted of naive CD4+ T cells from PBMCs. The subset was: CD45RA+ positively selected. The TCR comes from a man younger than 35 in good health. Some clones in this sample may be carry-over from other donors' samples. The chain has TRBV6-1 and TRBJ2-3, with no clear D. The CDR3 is CASSENPQRTDTQYF. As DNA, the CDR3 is TGTGCCAGCAGTGAAAATCCCCAGCGCACAGATACGCAGTATTTT.